This T cell receptor beta chain was observed in a study of regulatory T cells in long-lasting Graves disease. Germline CDR1 LNHDA, CDR2 SQIVND (reference sequence). V lost 3 bases, J lost 3 bases, and 18 bases lay in between. This CDR3 region has 16 residues. Specified time point: newly diagnosed GD, antithyroid drugs for less than 3 months. PBMC RNA served as the TCR library source. This clonotype was found a few times. According to the study, TCR beta libraries were built with iRepertoire HTBI primers and CDR3-region Arm-PCR. TCRdb ran MiXCR on the multiplex PCR reads and lists one entry per CDR3 protein. The data hold 450,000 to 650,000 distinct CDR3 sequences, with about 15% observed a single time. These sequences were also reported in another study, on T cells in Graves' hyperthyroidism and ophthalmopathy.

The sequenced sample was peripheral blood mononuclear cells (PBMCs), obtained at new diagnosis, from a patient treated with antithyroid drugs. V usage is TRBV19 and J usage is TRBJ2-7; a possible D gene is TRBD1 (6 bases). The origin of this receptor is a woman in her forties or fifties with Graves disease. Here the CDR3 DNA reads TGTGCCAGTAGTATCGGCCCCGACAGGTTGGGCTACGAGCAGTACTTC. Translating it yields CASSIGPDRLGYEQYF.